These 15 T cell receptor beta chains were all obtained from the same sample, sequenced in a study of radiotherapy plus CTLA-4 blockade in lung cancer. Data came from immunoSEQ multiplex PCR; TCRdb stores just in-frame clones and leaves some out. This table has 53,000 or so clones, 75% to 90% appearing once. Sequencing was performed on peripheral blood, taken from a patient treated with radiotherapy plus ipilimumab. These receptors were taken from a human donor with non-small cell lung cancer that progressed on radiotherapy plus ipilimumab. Some clones in this sample may be carry-over from other donors' samples.

The V call is TRBV28, the J call TRBJ2-2, with D possibly being TRBD2 (5 bases). This CDR3 has 16 residues. Germline V gene data show CDR1 as MDHEN and CDR2 as SYDVKM. V was trimmed by 7 bases and J by 0 bases, leaving 15 bases between them. The CDR3 nucleotides are TGTGCCAGCATTCCGGCCGGGATATCGAACACCGGGGAGCTGTTTTTT. Encoded protein: CASIPAGISNTGELFF.

The rearrangement uses TRBV5-3 and TRBJ1-5; 8 bases agree with TRBD1. TRBV5-3 is identified as an open reading frame with a role that is uncertain. V was pared by 5 bases and J by 5 bases, with 12 bases of the junction left unmatched. The CDR3 length is 16 residues. This CDR3 is CARRELRTGSYQPQHF. The CDR3 DNA reads as TGTGCCAGAAGGGAATTACGGACAGGGAGTTATCAGCCCCAGCATTTT.

The chain joins TRBV6-5 to TRBJ2-2; 8 nucleotides agree with TRBD2. Germline CDR1 is MNHEY and CDR2 is SVGAGI. This CDR3 has 14 amino acids. J lost 10 bases, V lost 5 bases, and 9 bases had no gene match. CDR3 residues: CASSLGLAREELFF. The DNA for the CDR3 is TGTGCCAGCAGTCTCGGACTAGCTCGAGAGGAGCTGTTTTTT.

The chain links TRBV11-2 to TRBJ2-3; 7 nucleotides agree with TRBD2. With 4 bases clipped from V and 5 bases from J, the junction kept 9 bases outside the gene matches. Germline V CDR1 and CDR2: SGHAT, FQNNGV. The CDR3 is 15 amino acids. Here the CDR3 reads CASSYRLAAGDTQYF. The DNA of the CDR3 is TGTGCCAGCAGCTACCGACTAGCTGCGGGAGATACGCAGTATTTT.

CDR3 coding DNA: TGTGCCAGCAGTCGACAGGGACGCAGCTACTACTACGAGCAGTACTTC. This encodes CASSRQGRSYYYEQYF. V gene TRBV27 combines with J gene TRBJ2-7; 7 nucleotides match TRBD1. This CDR3 has 16 residues. CDR1 MNHEY and CDR2 SMNVEV come from the germline V gene (reference sequence). J gave up 3 bases and V 5 bases, and 13 bases lay outside the gene matches.

This chain joins TRBV2 and TRBJ2-7; TRBD2 might be the D (7 bases). This CDR3 has 18 residues. The V and J ends lost 6 bases and 3 bases respectively, with 27 bases between them. The germline V gene has CDR1 SNHLY and CDR2 FYNNEI. In DNA form, the CDR3 reads TGTGCCAGCAGCGTGACAGGATTAGCGGGCGGGGTATACTACGAGCAGTACTTC. Protein sequence: CASSVTGLAGGVYYEQYF. Full variable domain (remainder filled in from reference TRBV2 and TRBJ2-7): EPEVTQTPSHQVTQMGQEVILRCVPISNHLYFYWYRQILGQKVEFLVSFYNNEISEKSEIFDDQFSVERPDGSNFTLKIRSTKLEDSAMYFCASSVTGLAGGVYYEQYFGPGTRLTVT.

A few counts support this clone. This rearrangement joins TRBV11-2 to TRBJ1-3; D is ambiguous. This CDR3 is built from 15 residues. In germline, CDR1 is SGHAT, CDR2 FQNNGV. V was trimmed by 2 bases and J by 2 bases, leaving 10 bases between them. Here the CDR3 DNA reads TGTGCCAGCAGCTTATTTCGCGGGGCTGGAAACACCATATATTTT. It codes for CASSLFRGAGNTIYF.

The chain employs TRBV6-1 and TRBJ1-1, with D uncertain. Trimming removed 5 bases from V and 6 bases from J, with 16 bases in between. Germline V gives CDR1 MNHNS, CDR2 SASEGT. The CDR3 totals 14 residues. The CDR3 sequence is CASSQRSSQAEAFF. As DNA, the CDR3 is TGTGCCAGCAGTCAAAGGTCAAGTCAGGCTGAAGCTTTCTTT.

This chain joins TRBV10-3 and TRBJ1-5; no clear D gene. CDR3 length equals 12 residues. Trimming left V 3 bases short and J 8 bases short, with 8 bases between. Looked up from germline, CDR1 is ENHRY and CDR2 is SYGVKD. The CDR3 DNA reads as TGTGCCATCAGTGACCCCCTTGAGCCCCAGCATTTT. As protein: CAISDPLEPQHF.

This sequence joins TRBV29-1 and TRBJ2-7; a possible D gene is TRBD1 (5 bases). Deletions cut 4 bases from V and 6 bases from J, with 10 bases between. There are 11 residues in the CDR3. Germline loops: CDR1 SQVTM, CDR2 ANQGSEA. The DNA of the CDR3 is TGCAGCGTTGGGGTAGGGGTCGAGCAGTACTTC. Its translation: CSVGVGVEQYF.

The chain recombines TRBV4-1 with TRBJ1-3; 9 bases agree with TRBD1. Germline V gene sequence: CDR1 MGHRA, CDR2 YSYEKL. Unmatched junction bases numbered 2, after V lost 0 bases and J lost 5 bases. This CDR3 is built from 15 residues. This CDR3 reads CASSQEGTGRNTIYF. The CDR3 region has the DNA TGCGCCAGCAGCCAAGAGGGGACAGGGCGAAACACCATATATTTT.

This chain's CDR3 is CASSFLQGSGNTIYF. In DNA form, the CDR3 reads TGTGCCAGCAGCTTCCTACAGGGCTCCGGAAACACCATATATTTT. The rearrangement joins TRBV7-2 to TRBJ1-3; TRBD1 is a possible D gene (6 bases). Germline V gene sequence: CDR1 SGHTA, CDR2 FQGNSA. Trimming cost V 3 bases and J 4 bases, with 13 bases left between them. The length of the CDR3 is 15 residues.

This clone was recorded once. This sequence joins TRBV7-2 and TRBJ2-7; 7 bases match TRBD2. This CDR3 spans 15 amino acids. With V trimmed by 5 bases and J by 3 bases, 10 bases remained unmatched. CDR1 and CDR2 from the germline V gene are SGHTA and FQGNSA. The DNA of the CDR3 is TGTGCCAGCAGCGAAGAGAGGCTAGCGGTCTACGAGCAGTACTTC. Protein product: CASSEERLAVYEQYF.

The J gene is TRBJ2-3, the V gene TRBV2; 7 bases map to TRBD2. The CDR3 runs 16 residues. Germline values: CDR1 SNHLY, CDR2 FYNNEI. The V segment lost 1 base and the J segment 1 base; nucleotides outside the gene matches: 5. CDR3 nucleotides: TGTGCCAGCAGTGAAGACGGCGGGGGAGGCACAGATACGCAGTATTTT. This codes for CASSEDGGGGTDTQYF.

V is TRBV18 and J is TRBJ2-1; maybe TRBD2 (5 bases). The CDR3 runs 14 residues. Germline values: CDR1 KGHSH, CDR2 LQKENI. V gave up 6 bases and J gave up 8 bases, with 17 bases separating them. CDR3 in amino acids: CASSPSLAWDEQFF. Written as DNA, the CDR3 is TGTGCCAGCTCCCCCTCGCTAGCCTGGGATGAGCAGTTCTTC.